The T cell receptor (beta chain) under discussion was sequenced for a study of T cell responses to AZD1222 COVID-19 vaccine. The study's findings and limits: Without day 14 samples, only post-peak T cell repertoires were studied. Baseline seropositivity occurred in only 5 to 7 AZD1222 recipients.

Pooled in the analysis were second doses at about 4 or about 12 weeks. In germline, CDR1 is SGHNT, CDR2 YYREEE (reference sequence). The CDR3 is made up of 13 amino acids. V was shortened by 0 bases and J by 13 bases, with 16 bases between the two germline ends. On this clone itself: Its specificity is unknown.

Profiling relied on immunoSEQ multiplex PCR, and the TCRdb table lists in-frame clones only, not all of them. Of some 110,000 clones listed, approximately 89% are singletons. This specimen was peripheral blood, taken 28 days after the second AZD1222 dose. The sequence was collected from an adult who received the AZD1222 COVID-19 vaccine. The rearrangement uses TRBV5-4 and TRBJ1-1; D is perhaps TRBD1 (5 bases). In DNA, the CDR3 is TGTGCCAGCAGCTTGGGGACACAGGAATTAGGTTTCTTT. Its protein is CASSLGTQELGFF.